This note documents a single T cell receptor beta chain sequence. The antigen this receptor binds is unknown. Within one base of it there is no much larger clone, and no base qualities were kept. Using the deep immunoSEQ assay, multiplex PCR amplified TCR CDR3 regions from genomic DNA. For each cell subset, the extracted genomic DNA was distributed evenly across all wells of several immunoSEQ 96-well plates, and each plate served as one replicate. For sorted subsets, roughly 190 ng of genomic DNA, equivalent to some 33,000 T cell genomes, went into each replicate PCR. Purified libraries were measured with a Qubit 3.0 fluorometer, size-checked on a Bioanalyzer 2100, and measured again with the KAPA Library Quantification kit. Every immunoSEQ 96-well plate was sequenced on a dedicated single-read 150-cycle Illumina NextSeq 550 flow cell. The original methods were these. Because the immunoSEQ output held only junctional sequences and lacked quality scores, the filtering could not match the filtering applied to full-length reads. To assign V/J genes and CDR3, sequences were annotated against IMGT germline references using PyIR, a Python wrapper for IgBLAST v1.9. Reads were filtered out if the reads had weak V/J assignments (E-value above 1e-6), no CDR3, stop codons, out-of-frame junctions, or ambiguous translated residues. A V3J clonotype was defined by an identical inferred V gene, J gene, and CDR3 amino acid sequence. Percentage overlap between repertoires was computed as shared unique clonotypes divided by the size of the smaller repertoire. Three approaches were used to assess repertoire richness: RTK rarefaction, the Chao1 estimator, and Recon v2.1 estimates of unobserved clonotypes. Generation probabilities were computed with OLGA for all TCRbeta clonotypes obtained by the gDNA method from a few donors. TCRdb stores this immuneACCESS table with in-frame sequences only. Part of the clones is absent; in the studies checked, under half of the shortfall reflects unresolved V genes, and no reason is known for the rest. That table gives V, J and clone size, and the DNA gave D and trimming. The table for this sample lists roughly 1.4 million clones; just under 99% of them were counted only once. The ten largest make up under 0.45% of the sample.

The sample originates from a study of shared clonotypes between healthy human individuals (dated by TCRdb to the early 2020s). With regard to the full study: Two women and a few men aged 18 to 49 years were included in the cohort. For each donor, three plates each were used for CD4 naive and CD4 memory, two plates were used for CD8 naive, and one plate was used for CD8 memory. Libraries were prepared and TCR repertoires were sequenced by different laboratories using diverse techniques, in order to increase sequencing depth and limit assay-specific biases. Each donor's leukapheresis produced roughly between about 0.8 and 8.9 billion PBMCs. The study deeply sequenced blood TCR repertoires of about 5 healthy adults to estimate repertoire size and the extent of clonotype sharing between individuals.

Healthy HIV-negative adults with no recently reported acute infections or vaccinations were included as donors. All donors were Caucasian adults living in Nashville, Tennessee, USA. CD4+ T cells were enriched through magnetic negative selection, after which naive cells were positively selected on CD45RA and the remaining negative fraction served as the memory subset. Blood was collected by leukapheresis, and PBMCs were isolated by Ficoll-Histopaque density gradient centrifugation and then cryopreserved in liquid nitrogen vapor phase. Purity and quantity of every magnetically sorted T cell population were checked by analytical flow cytometry. Genomic DNA was isolated from each sorted fraction and quantified by UV absorbance on a Nanodrop 2000c. CDR3 length: 13 amino acids, cysteine to phenylalanine. The read is trimmed to its CDR3 DNA, 39 bases read in frame from base 1. V and J lose 7 bases and 2 bases, and a span of 14 bases separates them. In the germline V gene, CDR1 corresponds to SQVTM and CDR2 to ANQGSEA.

Overall study results and their limits: The small number of donors limited the genetic and exposure-history diversity represented. Incomplete sequencing was indicated by rarefaction of sorted-subset datasets, despite the large sequencing depth. Sampling was restricted to blood, and TCR repertoires in tissue are likely to differ from TCR repertoires in blood. Pairwise subsampling led to the expectation that sequencing depth would affect the degree of clonotype sharing among donors. Clonotypes shared by all four sorted-subset donors showed higher generation probabilities than non-shared clonotypes. Estimated clonotype richness was generally larger for naive than for memory subsets. When several donors were compared, the shared fraction of clonotypes was about 5.4% for naive CD4, approximately 3.5% for naive CD8, more than 2% for memory CD4, and 0.35% to 0.4% for memory CD8.

Material for sequencing was naive CD4+ T cells sorted from blood. The sample's cell subset or site, from its label and the paper: CD45RA+ positively selected. The receptor's source is a man younger than 45 in good health. The receptor chain draws on TRBV29-1 and TRBJ1-2, with TRBD1 tentatively as D gene (5 bases match). DNA sequence: TGCAGCGGTGTGGGGGGGTTCAACTATGGCTACACCTTC. Its coded protein is CSGVGGFNYGYTF.